This TCR beta chain was profiled in a study of EBV T-cell therapy then PD-1 blockade in nasopharyngeal carcinoma. Libraries were prepared by immunoSEQ multiplex PCR; TCRdb keeps only in-frame clonotypes and omits some of them. The data show more than 15,000 clones, with over 70% seen just once and 25% to 30% held by the top ten. Trimming removed 3 bases from V and 7 bases from J, with 9 bases in between. Germline V gene lookup returns CDR1 LNHDA and CDR2 SQIVND (reference sequence). CDR3 length equals 13 residues. A remark on this clone: Its antigen is unidentified.

Treatment of the sample: AdE1-LMPpoly-expanded autologous EBV-specific T-cell therapy followed by anti-PD-1 nivolumab. The TCR originated in a man aged 35-49 years with nasopharyngeal carcinoma. Here the sequenced sample was CD8+ T cells from blood, taken at day 0 from a patient whose treatment included autologous EBV-specific T cells and nivolumab. The V and J genes are TRBV19 and TRBJ2-2; no clear D gene. The CDR3 protein is CASSILPHGELFF. The CDR3 region has the DNA TGTGCCAGTAGTATCCTCCCTCACGGGGAGCTGTTTTTT.